This T cell receptor (beta chain) was found in a study of OX40 agonist ivuxolimab in advanced cancers. Clones were sequenced by immunoSEQ multiplex PCR, and TCRdb holds only the in-frame ones, with some missing. The sample shows fewer than 30,000 clones, around 80% of them seen only once. The CDR3 sequence is 15 residues long. V was cut by 3 bases and J by 0 bases, with 10 bases left in between. CDR1 and CDR2 from the germline V gene are MNHEY and SVGAGI. The chain recombines TRBV6-5 with TRBJ2-3; a weak D match, TRBD2 (5 bases). This sequence was found in an adult with an advanced solid tumor such as melanoma, head and neck, liver or kidney cancer. The sequences come from CD4+ or CD8+ T cells sorted from blood, collected in a trial of the OX40 agonist ivuxolimab. The CDR3 spells CASSYSVASTDTQYF. Here the CDR3 DNA reads TGTGCCAGCAGTTATTCCGTAGCGAGCACAGATACGCAGTATTTT.